This record looks at one T cell receptor gamma chain sequence and its context. This clone was found a few times. Which antigen it targets is not known. No much larger clonotype is one base removed from it; base qualities were not supplied. RNA extraction was performed with the RNeasy mini kit, and reverse transcription was done with Superscript III. CDR3 amplicons were produced by multiplex PCR using pooled V-gene forward primers and a constant-region reverse primer with Illumina adaptor overhangs. After gel purification, the amplicons were indexed with Nextera index primers over eight extra PCR cycles and then purified using AMPure XP beads. Sequencing of libraries was performed on an Illumina MiSeq using paired-end 250 bp reads, dual indexing and a roughly 19% PhiX spike-in. Under the source paper's analysis protocol: Reads were quality checked with FastQC, and TRG read pairs were merged with ea-utils fastq-join. IMGT/HighV-QUEST was used to annotate sequences, retaining only productive sequences with an unambiguous V-gene assignment, and each clonotype was defined by an identical CDR3 sequence. For downstream analysis, the tools were VDJtools 1.1.1, tcR 2.2.3, Treemap and vegan Shannon diversity in R 3.4.4. Clones were re-identified by TCRdb from the public reads with CATT, and rows with the same DNA were merged. These V and J calls originate from TCRdb's pipeline instead of the authors' own analysis. Within this sample are tens of thousands of gamma-chain clones, with around 21% of them counted one time only. The ten largest clones add up to under 2% of the sample.

This entry is derived from a study of Vδ1+ human thymocytes (dated by TCRdb to the late 2010s). Context from the whole study: As a data resource, the study described the mRNA-level TRG and TRD CDR3 repertoires found in highly purified Vdelta1+ thymocytes taken from young children. The multiplex-based CDR3 amplicon strategy had previously been validated against 5'RACE-based CDR3 amplicon generation methods. Results the study describes overall, beyond this receptor: In contrast to oligoclonal peripheral blood repertoires, thymic TRG and TRD repertoires appeared to be highly polyclonal with Gaussian CDR3 length distributions. Because no clustering by age or sex was seen, donors were not stratified by age or sex in the analyses. Roughly a fifth of thymic TRD sequences were found to be Vdelta2 (and few were Vdelta3) despite high sort purity, in contrast to peripheral blood Vdelta1+ controls. Donors shared many TRG clonotypes (up to about 6.9x10^3), but TRD repertoires were essentially private, with at most 130 shared. Because unexpected Vdelta2 sequences could lead to misinterpretation of bulk repertoire data, the authors recommended using highly purified populations and single-cell validation.

Trimming accounts for 2 bases at V and 5 bases at J, while the number of junction bases matched to no gene is 6. Reading from cysteine to phenylalanine, the CDR3 counts 13 amino acids. Only CDR3 DNA is held: 39 bases, read in frame from base 1. CDR1 VENAVY and CDR2 YDSYNSRV were looked up in the germline V gene. Thymic samples were depleted of alphabeta T cells, then CD3+ TCRVdelta1+ TCRVdelta2- thymocytes were FACS-sorted. A purity of about 97% to 99.6% was achieved for sorted Vdelta1+ thymocytes. Thymic specimens were obtained from several paediatric patients, aged from about 5 days to 16 months, who were undergoing corrective cardiac surgery. After the thymic tissue was dispersed, mononuclear cells were isolated using a Histopaque-1077 density gradient. For staining, the antibodies used were anti-TCRVdelta1 clone TS8.2, anti-TCRVdelta2 clone B6, anti-CD3 clone HIT3a and anti-TCRalphabeta clone IP26.

The TCR sequence derives from a girl less than two years old who had congenital heart surgery. The sample was Vdelta1+ gamma-delta thymocytes from the thymus. In the paper's terms, the cell subset or site label means: FACS-sorted CD3+ TCRalphabeta- TCRVdelta1+ TCRVdelta2- thymocytes. The sequence links TRGV8 to TRGJ1 or TRGJ2. The CDR3 here reads CATWDKSHYKKLF. The DNA sequence is as follows: TGTGCCACCTGGGATAAATCGCATTATAAGAAACTCTTT.